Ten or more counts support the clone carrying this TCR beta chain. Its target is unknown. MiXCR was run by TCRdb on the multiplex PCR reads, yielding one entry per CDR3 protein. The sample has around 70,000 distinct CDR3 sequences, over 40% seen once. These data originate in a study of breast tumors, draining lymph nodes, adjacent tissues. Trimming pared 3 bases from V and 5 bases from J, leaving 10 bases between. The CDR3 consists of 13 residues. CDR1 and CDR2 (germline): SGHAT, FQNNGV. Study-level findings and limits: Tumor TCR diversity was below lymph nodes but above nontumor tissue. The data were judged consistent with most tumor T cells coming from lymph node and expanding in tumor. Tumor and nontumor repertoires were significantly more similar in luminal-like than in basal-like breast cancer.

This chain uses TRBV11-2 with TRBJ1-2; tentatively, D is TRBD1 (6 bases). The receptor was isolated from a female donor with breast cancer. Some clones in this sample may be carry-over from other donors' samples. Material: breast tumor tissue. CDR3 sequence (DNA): TGTGCCAGCAGCTTGAATAGGGGGTATGGCTACACCTTC. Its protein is CASSLNRGYGYTF.